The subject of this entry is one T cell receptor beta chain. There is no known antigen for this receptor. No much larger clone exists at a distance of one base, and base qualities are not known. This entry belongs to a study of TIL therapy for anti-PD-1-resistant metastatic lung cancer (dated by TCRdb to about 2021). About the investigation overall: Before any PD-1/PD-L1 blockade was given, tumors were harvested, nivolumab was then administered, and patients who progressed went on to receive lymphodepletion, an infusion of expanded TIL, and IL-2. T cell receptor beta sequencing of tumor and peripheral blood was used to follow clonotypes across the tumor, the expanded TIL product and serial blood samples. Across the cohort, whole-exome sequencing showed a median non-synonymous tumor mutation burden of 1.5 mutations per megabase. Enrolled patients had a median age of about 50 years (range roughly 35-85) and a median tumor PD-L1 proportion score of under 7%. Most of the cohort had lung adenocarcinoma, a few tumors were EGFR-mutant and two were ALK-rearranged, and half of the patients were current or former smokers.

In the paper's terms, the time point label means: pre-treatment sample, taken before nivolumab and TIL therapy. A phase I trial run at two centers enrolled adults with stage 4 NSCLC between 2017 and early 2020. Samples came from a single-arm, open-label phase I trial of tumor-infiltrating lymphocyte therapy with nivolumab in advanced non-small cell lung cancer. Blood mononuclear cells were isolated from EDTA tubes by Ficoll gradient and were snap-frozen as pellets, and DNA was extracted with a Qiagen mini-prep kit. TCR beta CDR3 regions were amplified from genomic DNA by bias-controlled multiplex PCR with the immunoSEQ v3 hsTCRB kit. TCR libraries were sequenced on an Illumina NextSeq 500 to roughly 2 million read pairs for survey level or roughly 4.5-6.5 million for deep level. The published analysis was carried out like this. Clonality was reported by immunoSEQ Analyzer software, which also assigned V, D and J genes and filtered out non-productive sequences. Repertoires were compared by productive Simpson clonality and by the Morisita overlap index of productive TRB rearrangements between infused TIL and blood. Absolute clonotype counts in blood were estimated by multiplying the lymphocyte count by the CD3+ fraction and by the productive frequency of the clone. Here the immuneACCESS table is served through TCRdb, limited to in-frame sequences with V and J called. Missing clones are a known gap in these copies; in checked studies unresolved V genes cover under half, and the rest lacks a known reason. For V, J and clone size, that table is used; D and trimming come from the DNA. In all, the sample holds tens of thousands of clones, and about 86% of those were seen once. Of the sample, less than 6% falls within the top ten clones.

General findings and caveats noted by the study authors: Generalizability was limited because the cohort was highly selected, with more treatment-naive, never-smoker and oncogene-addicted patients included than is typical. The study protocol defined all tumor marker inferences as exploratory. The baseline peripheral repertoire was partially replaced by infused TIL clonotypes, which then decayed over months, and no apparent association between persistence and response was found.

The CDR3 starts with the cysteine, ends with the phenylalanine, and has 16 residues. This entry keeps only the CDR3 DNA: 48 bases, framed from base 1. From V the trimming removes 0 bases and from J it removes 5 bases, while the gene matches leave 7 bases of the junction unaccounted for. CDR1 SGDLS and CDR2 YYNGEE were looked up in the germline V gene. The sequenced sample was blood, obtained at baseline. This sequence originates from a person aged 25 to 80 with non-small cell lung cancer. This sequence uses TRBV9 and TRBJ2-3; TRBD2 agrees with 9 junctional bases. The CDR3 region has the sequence CASSVVGGRVGDTQYF. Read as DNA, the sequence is TGTGCCAGCAGCGTAGTAGGCGGGAGGGTTGGAGATACGCAGTATTTT.